This entry is about one T cell receptor beta chain. The CDR3 contains 15 residues. The V gene's germline CDR1 is LNHNV and CDR2 YYDKDF (reference sequence). V was clipped by 0 bases and J by 5 bases, with 14 bases between them. This record comes from a study of T cell changes during pregnancy in multiple sclerosis. Clones were read by immunoSEQ multiplex PCR, and TCRdb kept only the in-frame ones, dropping some. In the table there are more than 70,000 clones, roughly 91% of which are singletons. The rearrangement joins TRBV15 to TRBJ2-7; D ambiguous. The sample here was peripheral blood, taken after pregnancy. This sequence was found in a female donor in good health, enrolled as a control in a pregnancy study. CDR3 DNA sequence: TGTGCCACCAGCAGAGAGGTCCGGGTTTGGGACGAGCAGTACTTC. It specifies CATSREVRVWDEQYF.